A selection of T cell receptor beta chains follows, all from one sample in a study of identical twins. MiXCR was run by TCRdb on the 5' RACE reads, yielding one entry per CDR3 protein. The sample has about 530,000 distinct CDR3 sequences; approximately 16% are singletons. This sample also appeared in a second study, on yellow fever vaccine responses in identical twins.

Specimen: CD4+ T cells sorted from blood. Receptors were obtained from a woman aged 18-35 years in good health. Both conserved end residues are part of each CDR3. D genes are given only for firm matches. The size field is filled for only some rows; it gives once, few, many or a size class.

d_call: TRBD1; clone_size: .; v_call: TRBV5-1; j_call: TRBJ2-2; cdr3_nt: TGCGCCAGCAGCCCGGGACAGGGGGCGTCTACCGGGGAGCTGTTTTTT; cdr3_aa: CASSPGQGASTGELFF
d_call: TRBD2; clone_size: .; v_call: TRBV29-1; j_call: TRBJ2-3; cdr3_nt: TGCTCCGGAGGCGGGGGATCCGGCACAGATACGCAGTATTTT; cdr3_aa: CSGGGGSGTDTQYF
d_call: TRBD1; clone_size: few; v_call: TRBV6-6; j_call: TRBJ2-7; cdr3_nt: TGTGCCAGCAAGGCAGGGGGCACATACGAGCAGTACTTC; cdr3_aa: CASKAGGTYEQYF
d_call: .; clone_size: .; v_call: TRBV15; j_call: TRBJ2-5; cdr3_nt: TGTGCCACCAGCAGAGATCCTGGGCAGGAAGAGACCCAGTACTTC; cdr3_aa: CATSRDPGQEETQYF
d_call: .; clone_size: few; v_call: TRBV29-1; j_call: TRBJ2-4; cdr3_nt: TGCAGCGTTCAGACAGGAGCCAAAAACATTCAGTACTTC; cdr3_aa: CSVQTGAKNIQYF
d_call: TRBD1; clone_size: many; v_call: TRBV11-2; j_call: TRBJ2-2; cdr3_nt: TGTGCCAGCAGCTTTAAAACAGGGGGCGTGGGTAACACCGGGGAGCTGTTTTTT; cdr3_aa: CASSFKTGGVGNTGELFF
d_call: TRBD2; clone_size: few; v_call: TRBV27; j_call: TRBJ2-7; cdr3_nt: TGTGCCAGCAGTTTACTAGCGGGGCCTCTTTACGAGCAGTACTTC; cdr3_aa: CASSLLAGPLYEQYF
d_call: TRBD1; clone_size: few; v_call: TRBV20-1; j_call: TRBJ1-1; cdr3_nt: TGCAGTGCTTCCGACAGGGCTGAAGCTTTCTTT; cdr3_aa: CSASDRAEAFF
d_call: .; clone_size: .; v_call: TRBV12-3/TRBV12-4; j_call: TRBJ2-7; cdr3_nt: TGTGCCAGCAGTTTGGCGGACGAGCAGTACTTC; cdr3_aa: CASSLADEQYF
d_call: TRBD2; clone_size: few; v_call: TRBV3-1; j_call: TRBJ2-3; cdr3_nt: TGTGCCAGCAGCCAAACCTTCAGGACTAGCGGGGCGGATACGCAGTATTTT; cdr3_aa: CASSQTFRTSGADTQYF
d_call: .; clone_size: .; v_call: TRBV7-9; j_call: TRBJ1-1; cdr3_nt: TGTGCCAGCAGTCCCCGGGGTCGTATTAATAACACTGAAGCTTTCTTT; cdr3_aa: CASSPRGRINNTEAFF
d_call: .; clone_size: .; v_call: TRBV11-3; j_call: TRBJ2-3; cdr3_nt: TGTGCCAGCAGCTCCAGAGTGGGTAGCACAGATACGCAGTATTTT; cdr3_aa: CASSSRVGSTDTQYF
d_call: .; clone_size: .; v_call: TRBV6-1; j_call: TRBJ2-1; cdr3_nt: TGTGCCAGCAGTGGACTCCCGGGTGAGCAGTTCTTC; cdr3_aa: CASSGLPGEQFF
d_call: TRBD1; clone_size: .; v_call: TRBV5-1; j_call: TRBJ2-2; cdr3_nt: TGCGCCAGCAGCTTGGCGCCAAATACAGGGGCCACCGGGGAGCTGTTTTTT; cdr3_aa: CASSLAPNTGATGELFF
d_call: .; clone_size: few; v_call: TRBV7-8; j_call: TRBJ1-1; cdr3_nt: TGTGCCAGCAGCCCGCCGCGGACATTGAACACTGAAGCTTTCTTT; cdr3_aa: CASSPPRTLNTEAFF
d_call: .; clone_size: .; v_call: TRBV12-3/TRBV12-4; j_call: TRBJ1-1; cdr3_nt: TGTGCCAGCAGCTTAACGAACCTAAAAGCTTTCTTT; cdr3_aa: CASSLTNLKAFF
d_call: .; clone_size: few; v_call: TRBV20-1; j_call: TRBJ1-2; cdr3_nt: TGCAGTGCCAACAACAGGGTAGGCTATGGCTACACCTTC; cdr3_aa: CSANNRVGYGYTF
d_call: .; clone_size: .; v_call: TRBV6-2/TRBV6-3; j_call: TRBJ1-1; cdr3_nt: TGTGCCAGCGGTTATGAACGAGAAGCTTTCTTT; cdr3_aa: CASGYEREAFF
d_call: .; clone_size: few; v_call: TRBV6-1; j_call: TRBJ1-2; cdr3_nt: TGTGCCAGCAGAATAGACTCACTGGGCGGCTACACCTTC; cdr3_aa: CASRIDSLGGYTF
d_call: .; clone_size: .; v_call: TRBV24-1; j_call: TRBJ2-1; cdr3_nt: TGTGCCACCGGGGCCCCAGGGAGCTCCTACAATGAGCAGTTCTTC; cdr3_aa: CATGAPGSSYNEQFF
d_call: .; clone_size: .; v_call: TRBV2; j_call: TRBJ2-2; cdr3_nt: TGTGCCAGCAGGAGGGACCCTACGAACACCGGGGAGCTGTTTTTT; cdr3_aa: CASRRDPTNTGELFF
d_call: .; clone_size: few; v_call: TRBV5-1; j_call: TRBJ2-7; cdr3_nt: TGCGCCAGCAGCCAGACACAGGGCTCCTACGAGCAGTACTTC; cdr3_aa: CASSQTQGSYEQYF
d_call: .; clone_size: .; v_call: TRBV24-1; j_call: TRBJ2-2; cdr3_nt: TGTGCCACCAGTCGGTCGGACACTTACACCGGGGAGCTGTTTTTT; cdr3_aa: CATSRSDTYTGELFF
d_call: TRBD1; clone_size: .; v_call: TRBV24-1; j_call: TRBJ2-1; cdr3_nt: TGTGCCACCAGTGACCTTGACCGGGACAGGGGGCGTGGTGAGCAGTTCTTC; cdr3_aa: CATSDLDRDRGRGEQFF
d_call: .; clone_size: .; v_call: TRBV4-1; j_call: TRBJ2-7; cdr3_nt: TGCGCCAGCAGCTTGTACTGGGGGTCCCCCTACGAGCAGTACTTC; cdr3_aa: CASSLYWGSPYEQYF